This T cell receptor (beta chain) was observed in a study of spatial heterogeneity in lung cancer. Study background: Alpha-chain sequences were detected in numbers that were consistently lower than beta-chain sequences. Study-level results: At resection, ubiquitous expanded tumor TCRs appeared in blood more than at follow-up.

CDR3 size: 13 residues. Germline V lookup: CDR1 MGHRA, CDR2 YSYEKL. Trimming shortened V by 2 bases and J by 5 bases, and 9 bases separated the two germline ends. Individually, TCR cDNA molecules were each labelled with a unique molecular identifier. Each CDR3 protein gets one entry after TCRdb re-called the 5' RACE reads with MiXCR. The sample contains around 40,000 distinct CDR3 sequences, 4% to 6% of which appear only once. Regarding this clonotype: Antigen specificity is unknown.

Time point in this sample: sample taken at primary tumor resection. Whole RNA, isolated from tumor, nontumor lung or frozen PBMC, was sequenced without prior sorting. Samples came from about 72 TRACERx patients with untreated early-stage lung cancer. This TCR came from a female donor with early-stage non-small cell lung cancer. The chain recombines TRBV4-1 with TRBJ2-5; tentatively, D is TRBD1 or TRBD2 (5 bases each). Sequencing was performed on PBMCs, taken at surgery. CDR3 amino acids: CASSQWGGETQYF. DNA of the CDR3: TGCGCCAGCAGCCAATGGGGCGGGGAGACCCAGTACTTC.